One sample yielded the 5 T cell receptor beta chains listed below, sequenced in a study of blood T cell repertoires in COVID-19. Sequencing was performed with immunoSEQ multiplex PCR; in TCRdb, only in-frame clones are kept and a portion is missing. The data show approximately 38,000 clones, around 92% seen once. The sequenced sample consisted of peripheral blood. Receptors were obtained from a woman aged 80 or over with acute or convalescent COVID-19.

V and J are TRBV5-1 and TRBJ2-1, with 8 positions matching TRBD1. CDR1 is SGHRS and CDR2 is YFSETQ in the germline V gene. The CDR3 is made up of 14 amino acids. The J segment lost 6 bases and the V segment lost 1 base, leaving 3 bases of the junction unmatched. The CDR3 reads CASSLWTGLNEQFF. CDR3 DNA sequence: TGCGCCAGCAGCTTGTGGACAGGGCTCAATGAGCAGTTCTTC.

J is TRBJ1-5 and V is TRBV5-1; no firm D call. V was pared by 3 bases and J by 2 bases, with 6 bases between. The CDR3 covers 13 residues. CDR1 and CDR2 from the germline V gene are SGHRS and YFSETQ. The CDR3 DNA reads as TGCGCCAGCAGCTCGTCGGGCAATCAGCCCCAGCATTTT. Translation gives CASSSSGNQPQHF.

This clone turned up a few times. This chain joins TRBV7-8 and TRBJ1-3, with a weak D call TRBD1 (5 bases). CDR1 is SGHVS, CDR2 FQNEAQ, per germline. The CDR3 is 15 residues long. Deletions cut 4 bases from V and 4 bases from J, with 14 bases between. The CDR3 DNA reads TGTGCCAGCAGCTGGGGGAGGGAGGGAGGAAACACCATATATTTT. It yields the protein CASSWGREGGNTIYF.

The CDR3 region has the DNA TGTGCCTCGTTCAGGTCGGGACAGTTGAACACTGAAGCTTTCTTT. This encodes CASFRSGQLNTEAFF. The rearrangement links TRBV6-5 to TRBJ1-1; 7 nucleotides match TRBD1. Looked up from germline, CDR1 is MNHEY and CDR2 is SVGAGI. CDR3 length equals 15 residues. J was trimmed by 0 bases and V by 11 bases; bases with no gene match: 12.

V usage is TRBV3-1 (or the pseudogene TRBV3-2) and J usage is TRBJ1-6, with D uncertain. The length of the CDR3 is 13 residues. Trimming took 6 bases from V and 5 from J, leaving 8 bases between them. Germline V gives CDR1 LGHDT, CDR2 YNNKEL (reference sequence). CDR3 protein: CASSQQNNSPLHF. The CDR3 DNA reads TGTGCCAGCAGTCAACAGAATAATTCACCCCTCCACTTT.